These 9 T cell receptor beta chains came from one sample sequenced in a study of T cell changes during pregnancy in multiple sclerosis. Some clones are missing from TCRdb's copy, which holds only in-frame ones; the method was immunoSEQ multiplex PCR. The sample holds tens of thousands of clones; over 90% are singletons and the top ten take more than 0.85%. The sample was peripheral blood, taken after pregnancy. All receptors derive from a female donor with multiple sclerosis, enrolled in a pregnancy study.

The rearrangement joins TRBV21-1 to TRBJ2-3; the DNA was not compared with TRBD2, the D call given in the table. TRBV21-1 is shown as a pseudogene. The CDR3 is made up of 16 amino acids. This CDR3 reads CASSKKTGGRTDTQYF. The CDR3 DNA is TGTGCCAGCAGCAAAAAAACAGGAGGGCGCACAGATACGCAGTATTTT.

The chain has TRBV7-3 and TRBJ2-5; the match to TRBD1 covers 11 bases. Germline V gene data show CDR1 as SGHTA and CDR2 as FQGTGA. This CDR3 contains 15 residues. Losses at the gene ends were 5 bases for V and 5 bases for J; bases not matched to a gene: 7. The CDR3 sequence: CASSTGQGAWETQYF. CDR3 coding DNA: TGTGCCAGCAGCACCGGACAGGGGGCCTGGGAGACCCAGTACTTC.

The chain links TRBV7-2 to TRBJ2-3; the match to TRBD2 covers 7 bases. V lost 2 bases, J lost 3 bases, and 5 bases stayed unmatched. This CDR3 has 15 amino acids. The germline CDR1 and CDR2 sequences are SGHTA and FQGNSA. CDR3 bases: TGTGCCAGCAGCTTAATTAGCGGGCAGACAGATACGCAGTATTTT. This gives the protein CASSLISGQTDTQYF.

V is TRBV20-1 and J is TRBJ1-5, with a weak D call TRBD1 (6 bases). Germline V gene lookup returns CDR1 DFQATT and CDR2 SNEGSKA (reference sequence). Between the trimmed V and J ends, which lost 3 bases and 13 bases, there was a span of 13 bases. The CDR3 is 11 amino acids. This CDR3 is CSARVATGQHF. The CDR3 DNA is TGCAGTGCTAGGGTCGCTACAGGGCAGCATTTT.

In DNA form, the CDR3 reads TGTGCCAGTAGTATGGACACCAGCTCTGGAAACACCATATATTTT. This codes for CASSMDTSSGNTIYF. The chain recombines TRBV19 with TRBJ1-3; D may be TRBD1 (5 bases). The CDR3 is 15 residues long. Trimming took 3 bases from V and 0 from J, leaving 9 bases between them. Germline V gene sequence: CDR1 LNHDA, CDR2 SQIVND (reference sequence).

The chain has TRBV13 and TRBJ1-1; 9 bases match TRBD1. Looked up from germline, CDR1 is PRHDT and CDR2 is FYEKMQ (reference sequence). The CDR3 is 16 amino acids. V trimming: 4 bases; J trimming: 0 bases; junction bases outside the gene matches: 6. The CDR3 spells CASSSETGGMNTEAFF. In DNA form, the CDR3 reads TGTGCCAGCAGCTCAGAGACAGGGGGGATGAACACTGAAGCTTTCTTT.

This clone was seen once. This chain connects TRBV19 to TRBJ2-2; the match to TRBD1 covers 10 bases. This CDR3 contains 14 residues. V was clipped by 9 bases and J by 4 bases; unmatched bases: 5. Germline V lookup: CDR1 LNHDA, CDR2 SQIVND (reference sequence). CDR3 sequence reads: CASSDRGPTGELFF. The DNA of the CDR3 is TGTGCCAGCTCCGACAGGGGGCCCACCGGGGAGCTGTTTTTT.

This chain connects TRBV5-4 to TRBJ1-2, with TRBD1 matching 8 bases. CDR3 length: 14 residues. The V gene end was trimmed by 4 bases and the J gene end by 3 bases; junction bases not matched to a gene: 5. Per germline, CDR1 SGHNT and CDR2 YYREEE (reference sequence). The CDR3 sequence: CASSARGLDYGYTF. For the CDR3, the DNA is TGTGCCAGCAGCGCCAGGGGGCTCGACTATGGCTACACCTTC.

The chain has TRBV7-3 and TRBJ1-5; weak D call: TRBD1 (6 bases). Trimming took off 3 bases at V and 7 bases at J, with 13 bases between the two ends. Germline values: CDR1 SGHTA, CDR2 FQGTGA. The CDR3 covers 14 residues. CDR3 region: CASSFSNRVQPQHF. CDR3 in DNA: TGTGCCAGCAGCTTCTCGAACAGGGTCCAGCCCCAGCATTTT. Full variable domain (rest looked up from reference TRBV7-3 and TRBJ1-5): GAGVSQTPSNKVTEKGKYVELRCDPISGHTALYWYRQSLGQGPEFLIYFQGTGAADDSGLPNDRFFAVRPEGSVSTLKIQRTERGDSAVYLCASSFSNRVQPQHFGDGTRLSIL.